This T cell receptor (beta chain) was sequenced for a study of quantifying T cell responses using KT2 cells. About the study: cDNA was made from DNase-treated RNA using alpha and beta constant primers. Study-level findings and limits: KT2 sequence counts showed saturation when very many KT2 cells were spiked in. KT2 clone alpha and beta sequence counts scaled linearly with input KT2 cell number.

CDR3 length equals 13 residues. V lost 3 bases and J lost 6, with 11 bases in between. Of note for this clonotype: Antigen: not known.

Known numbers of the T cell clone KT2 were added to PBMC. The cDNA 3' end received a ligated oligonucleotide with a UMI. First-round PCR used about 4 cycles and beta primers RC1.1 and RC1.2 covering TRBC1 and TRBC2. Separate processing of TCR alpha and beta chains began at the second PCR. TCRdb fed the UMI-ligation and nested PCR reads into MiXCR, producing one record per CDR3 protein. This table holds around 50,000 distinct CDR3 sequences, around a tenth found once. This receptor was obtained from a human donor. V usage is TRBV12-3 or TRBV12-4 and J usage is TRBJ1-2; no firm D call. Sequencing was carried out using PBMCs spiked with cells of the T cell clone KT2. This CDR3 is CASSFVENNGYTF. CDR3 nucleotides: TGTGCCAGCAGTTTTGTGGAGAATAATGGCTACACCTTC.